This T cell receptor beta chain was captured by sequencing in a study of early T cells in non-severe SARS-CoV-2 infection. As for the study in general: Unpaired chains resulted from sequencing bulk RNA of unsorted whole blood. Overall study results and limits: Matches to VDJdb favored anti-spike CD8 responses and missed private and CD4 specificities.

Individual cDNA molecules each received unique molecular identifiers attached to them. TCRdb called the 5' RACE reads again in MiXCR, with one record for every CDR3 protein. Of roughly 55,000 distinct CDR3 sequences detected, 9.5% to 13% appear once; the ten largest clones hold 9.5% to 13%. The sample holds many counts of this clonotype. Its antigen remains unidentified. The material sequenced was whole blood. The sequence derives from an adult who was a healthcare worker with PCR-confirmed SARS-CoV-2 infection or an uninfected control (not recorded which).

The CDR3 here is CASSRDLASGELFF. CDR3 nucleotide sequence: TGCGCCAGCAGCCGGGACCTTGCTAGCGGGGAGCTGTTTTTT. The gene calls are TRBV10-1 and TRBJ2-2; D may match TRBD1 or TRBD2 (5 bases each). The length of the CDR3 is 14 residues. V lost 6 bases and J lost 7, with 15 bases in between. Germline CDR1 and CDR2: WNHNN and SYGVQD (reference sequence).